The 7 T cell receptor beta chains presented below share a single source sample, sequenced in a study of T cells in Graves' hyperthyroidism and ophthalmopathy. TCR beta CDR3 regions were amplified from RNA transcripts. The HTBI primer set served for first-round RT-PCR of the TCR CDR3. TCRdb re-called the multiplex PCR reads with MiXCR, one entry per CDR3 protein. The sample lists around 450,000 distinct CDR3 sequences, 15% to 18% occurring once. Sequencing was performed on blood. These receptors originate from a woman younger than 30 with Graves' hyperthyroidism.

This clonotype was picked up a small number of times. This chain links TRBV29-1 with TRBJ2-5, with TRBD2 identical over 12 bases. Losses at the gene ends were 5 bases for V and 1 base for J; bases not matched to a gene: 2. CDR3 length equals 14 residues. Germline CDR1 and CDR2: SQVTM and ANQGSEA. CDR3 coding DNA: TGCAGCGTTTGGACTAGCGGGGTCCAAGAGACCCAGTACTTC. It yields the protein CSVWTSGVQETQYF.

This clonotype appeared a few times. V usage is TRBV20-1 and J usage is TRBJ2-1, with 12 bases aligning to TRBD2. Losses at the gene ends were 6 bases for V and 10 bases for J; bases not matched to a gene: 40. This CDR3 has 24 residues. Germline V gene lookup returns CDR1 DFQATT and CDR2 SNEGSKA (reference sequence). For the CDR3, the DNA is TGCAGTGCCCCCGCCCATCGACTAGCGGGAGCACGGGTCGGTATCAAAACTCCGGGGGGGGAGCAGTTCTTC. This translates into CSAPAHRLAGARVGIKTPGGEQFF.

In its sample, this clonotype was seen a few times. The chain employs TRBV14 and TRBJ1-6, with a tentative D call TRBD1 (5 bases). Trimming pared 0 bases from V and 10 bases from J, leaving 13 bases between. Germline CDR1 reads SGHDN; CDR2 reads FVKESK. The CDR3 is 15 amino acids. The CDR3 DNA follows: TGTGCCAGCAGCCAAGATCGTCAGGGTTTATCACCCCTCCACTTT. Amino acids: CASSQDRQGLSPLHF.

This clonotype appeared a few times. A single base separates this from a much larger clone, so it may be a read error. The chain has TRBV6-2 or TRBV6-3 and TRBJ2-5; 7 bases are shared with TRBD2. The junction had 10 bases not matched to a gene; V was cut back by 8 bases and J by 7 bases. The CDR3 has 13 residues. Germline CDR1 MNHEY, CDR2 SVGEGT. The CDR3 DNA is TGTGCCAGCGTTCGGGAGGATTTGGGGACCCAGTACTTC. This codes for CASVREDLGTQYF.

The table lists this clonotype with a few counts. The chain employs TRBV6-2 or TRBV6-3 and TRBJ2-7; no clear D. V shed 2 bases and J shed 0 bases, with 2 bases lying between them. CDR3 length equals 12 residues. Germline assignment: CDR1 MNHEY and CDR2 SVGEGT. The DNA of the CDR3 is TGTGCCAGCAGTTACCGCTCCTACGAGCAGTACTTC. Amino acid sequence: CASSYRSYEQYF.

The table lists this clonotype with many counts. V usage is TRBV20-1 and J usage is TRBJ2-1; TRBD2 matches 9 bases. The germline V gene has CDR1 DFQATT and CDR2 SNEGSKA (reference sequence). The junction had 8 bases not matched to a gene; V was cut back by 6 bases and J by 5 bases. The CDR3 totals 14 residues. The CDR3 reads CSADGLAYHNEQFF. The CDR3 DNA sequence: TGCAGTGCGGACGGACTAGCGTACCACAATGAGCAGTTCTTC.

This clonotype was seen ten or more times. This CDR3 is CSARDATEGGTTHLYNEQFF. CDR3 bases: TGCAGTGCTAGAGATGCCACAGAAGGCGGGACTACACACTTATACAATGAGCAGTTCTTC. The V call is TRBV20-1, the J call TRBJ2-1, with 7 bases matching TRBD2. J lost 4 bases, V lost 0 bases, and 21 bases had no gene match. This CDR3 comprises 20 residues. Germline lookup yields CDR1 DFQATT and CDR2 SNEGSKA (reference sequence).